One sample yielded the 25 T cell receptor beta chains listed below, sequenced in a study of CD8 T cells in ankylosing spondylitis. TCRdb itself ran the 5' RACE reads through MiXCR, one entry per CDR3 protein. The sample has hundreds of thousands of distinct CDR3 sequences; 25% to 30% are singletons. The specimen sequenced was blood, either unsorted or a sorted T cell fraction (not recorded which). The source is a male donor with ankylosing spondylitis or in good health (not recorded which).

The genes are TRBV19 and TRBJ2-3; D is perhaps TRBD1 or TRBD2 (6 bases each). The V gene's germline CDR1 is LNHDA and CDR2 SQIVND (reference sequence). This CDR3 spans 14 amino acids. Trimming took 7 bases from V and 4 from J, leaving 15 bases between them. The CDR3: CASTLRGDPDTQYF. The CDR3 nucleotides read TGTGCCAGTACTCTAAGGGGGGATCCAGATACGCAGTATTTT.

The chain carries TRBV5-6 and TRBJ2-3; a weak D match, TRBD2 (6 bases). Germline assignment: CDR1 SGHDT and CDR2 YYEEEE. Trimming cost V 4 bases and J 0 bases, with 15 bases left between them. The CDR3 has 16 amino acids. This CDR3 reads CASSQGLHSSTDTQYF. DNA of the CDR3: TGTGCCAGCAGCCAGGGACTTCACTCTAGCACAGATACGCAGTATTTT.

This clonotype was detected many times. Here the CDR3 DNA reads TGCGCCAGCAGCTTGGCCACAGCGAATTCACCCCTCCACTTT. Protein: CASSLATANSPLHF. This chain joins TRBV5-1 and TRBJ1-6; D unresolved. The CDR3 is 14 residues long. Trimming pared 0 bases from V and 7 bases from J, leaving 8 bases between. Germline V gene sequence: CDR1 SGHRS, CDR2 YFSETQ.

V gene TRBV10-3 combines with J gene TRBJ2-7; D gene ambiguous. The CDR3 is 12 amino acids. V lost 5 bases to trimming and J lost 5 bases, with 10 bases between them. Germline CDR1 and CDR2: ENHRY and SYGVKD. The CDR3: CAISFSGDEQYF. For the CDR3, the DNA is TGTGCCATCAGTTTTTCCGGCGACGAGCAGTACTTC.

This clonotype showed up many times. The chain couples TRBV12-3 or TRBV12-4 to TRBJ1-1; D possibly corresponds to TRBD1 (6 bases). Trimming cost V 5 bases and J 11 bases, with 12 bases left between them. There are 11 residues in the CDR3. In nucleotides, the CDR3 is TGTGCCAGCAGTGACAGGCGGTGGGCTTTCTTT. Its protein is CASSDRRWAFF.

This clonotype was seen many times. The rearrangement links TRBV3-1 to TRBJ1-1; D may be TRBD1 (6 bases). V lost 1 base, J lost 4 bases, and 13 bases lay in between. Germline CDR1 reads LGHDT; CDR2 reads YNNKEL (reference sequence). CDR3 length: 15 amino acids. CDR3 sequence reads: CASSQGGRGGTEAFF. The CDR3 DNA sequence: TGTGCCAGCAGCCAAGGGGGGAGAGGGGGCACTGAAGCTTTCTTT.

This clonotype was observed many times. J is TRBJ2-1 and V is TRBV20-1; 7 nucleotides line up with TRBD2. The CDR3 is 16 amino acids. V was clipped by 6 bases and J by 7 bases; unmatched bases: 18. The germline V gene encodes CDR1 DFQATT and CDR2 SNEGSKA (reference sequence). CDR3 in DNA: TGCAGTGCCCTTGGGGCGGGAGTAGGGATGGCGAATGAGCAGTTCTTC. Its translation is CSALGAGVGMANEQFF.

This clonotype was detected many times. The chain recombines TRBV5-1 with TRBJ2-6, with D unclear. This CDR3 contains 16 residues. Germline V gene data show CDR1 as SGHRS and CDR2 as YFSETQ. The V and J ends lost 5 bases and 0 bases respectively, with 12 bases between them. CDR3 sequence (DNA): TGCGCCAGCAGTCAACAGCCGGGCTCTGGGGCCAACGTCCTGACTTTC. Its protein is CASSQQPGSGANVLTF.

This clonotype was found a few times. V gene TRBV6-2 or TRBV6-3 combines with J gene TRBJ2-7; TRBD1 matches at 7 bases. V gave up 7 bases and J gave up 3 bases; unmatched junction bases: 18. CDR3 length equals 17 residues. Looked up from germline, CDR1 is MNHEY and CDR2 is SVGEGT. The CDR3 bases are TGTGCCAGCACTCCGTTTGGGGGCCCTCGGGACAGCTACGAGCAGTACTTC. Its translation is CASTPFGGPRDSYEQYF.

In regard to this clonotype: This may arise from a read error, as a much more abundant clone is one base away. J is TRBJ2-5 and V is TRBV7-2; 7 bases map to TRBD1. Per germline, CDR1 SGHTA and CDR2 FQGNSA. The CDR3 is 15 amino acids. Germline trimming cut 7 bases from V and 2 bases from J; bases unmatched to any gene: 10. In nucleotides, the CDR3 is TGTGCCAGCAACATGGGGCCAGGGGGACAAGAGACCCAGTACTTC. Translating it yields CASNMGPGGQETQYF. The whole variable domain, remainder taken from reference TRBV7-2 and TRBJ2-5, is GAGVSQSPSNKVTEKGKDVELRCDPISGHTALYWYRQSLGQGLEFLIYFQGNSAPDKSGLPSDRFSAERTGGSVSTLTIQRTQQEDSAVYLCASNMGPGGQETQYFGPGTRLLVL.

V usage is TRBV27 and J usage is TRBJ2-4; tentatively, D is TRBD2 (6 bases). The V end was cut by 3 bases, the J end by 3 bases, with 21 bases between. The CDR3 totals 18 residues. The germline CDR1 and CDR2 sequences are MNHEY and SMNVEV (reference sequence). CDR3 coding DNA: TGTGCCAGCAGTTTTCATGGTGTGGCGGGCGGGGACAAAAACATTCAGTACTTC. Amino acid sequence: CASSFHGVAGGDKNIQYF.

In this sample, this clonotype turned up many times. This chain links TRBV20-1 with TRBJ2-2, with D possibly TRBD2 on 6 matching bases. Germline V CDR1 and CDR2: DFQATT, SNEGSKA (reference sequence). The CDR3 totals 16 residues. V lost 3 bases and J lost 4, with 18 bases in between. The chain's CDR3 is CSARLTGGVGTGELFF. The CDR3 DNA reads TGCAGTGCTAGGCTCACGGGCGGGGTGGGCACCGGGGAGCTGTTTTTT.

The rearrangement links TRBV5-6 to TRBJ2-7; 10 positions match TRBD1. After removal of 4 bases from V and 3 bases from J, the junction contained 7 bases not matched to a gene. This CDR3 spans 15 amino acids. Germline V lookup: CDR1 SGHDT, CDR2 YYEEEE. Here the CDR3 reads CASSGDRGLNYEQYF. The CDR3 bases are TGTGCCAGCAGCGGGGACAGGGGATTGAACTACGAGCAGTACTTC.

This clonotype was counted only a few times. The rearrangement links TRBV29-1 to TRBJ2-5; possible D gene TRBD1, 5 bases. Germline V gene sequence: CDR1 SQVTM, CDR2 ANQGSEA. V lost 1 base and J lost 4, with 19 bases in between. This CDR3 region has 16 residues. The CDR3 DNA follows: TGCAGCGTTGAAGCTCGGCCAGGGTCATACCGAGAGACCCAGTACTTC. Its protein is CSVEARPGSYRETQYF.

In its sample, this clonotype was seen many times. V and J are TRBV28 and TRBJ1-5; a possible D gene is TRBD1 (6 bases). The CDR3 is 14 amino acids. Trimming cost V 3 bases and J 3 bases, with 9 bases left between them. Per germline, CDR1 MDHEN and CDR2 SYDVKM. CDR3 in amino acids: CASSLDRSNQPQHF. DNA of the CDR3: TGTGCCAGCAGTTTGGACAGATCCAATCAGCCCCAGCATTTT.

This clonotype was found many times. The chain couples TRBV20-1 to TRBJ2-2, with D possibly matching TRBD1 (6 bases). Trimming pared 5 bases from V and 4 bases from J, leaving 17 bases between. Looked up from germline, CDR1 is DFQATT and CDR2 is SNEGSKA (reference sequence). The CDR3 loop spans 15 amino acids. In nucleotides, the CDR3 is TGCAGTGCTCGAAAGGGGGAACCCATCACCGGGGAGCTGTTTTTT. It encodes CSARKGEPITGELFF.

In its sample, this clonotype was seen a few times. The chain couples TRBV2 to TRBJ2-7; D is uncertain. Germline loops: CDR1 SNHLY, CDR2 FYNNEI. The V end was cut by 5 bases, the J end by 1 base, with 9 bases between. The CDR3 extends over 13 amino acids. CDR3 coding DNA: TGTGCCAGCAGTTCCGGTCTGTCCTACGAGCAGTACTTC. Its protein is CASSSGLSYEQYF.

The V and J genes are TRBV6-1 and TRBJ1-2; D is perhaps TRBD1 (6 bases). The CDR3 has 16 amino acids. The V end lost 7 bases, the J end lost 7 bases, and 25 bases lay between the germline ends. Germline assignment: CDR1 MNHNS and CDR2 SASEGT. This CDR3 reads CASTGARGSTFGGYTF. The CDR3 DNA reads TGTGCCAGCACGGGGGCGCGGGGGAGTACTTTCGGTGGCTACACCTTC.

The sample holds many counts of this clonotype. This sequence joins TRBV6-5 and TRBJ2-5, with D unresolved. The length of the CDR3 is 12 residues. Trimming cost V 5 bases and J 7 bases, with 11 bases left between them. The germline V gene encodes CDR1 MNHEY and CDR2 SVGAGI. The CDR3 coding sequence is TGTGCCAGCAGTCCTTCGATGGGGACCCAGTACTTC. It specifies CASSPSMGTQYF.

The chain links TRBV20-1 to TRBJ2-3, with D possibly TRBD2 on 5 matching bases. The CDR3 runs to 15 residues. V was cut by 3 bases and J by 0 bases, with 13 bases left in between. Looked up from germline, CDR1 is DFQATT and CDR2 is SNEGSKA (reference sequence). The CDR3 sequence is CSASDYLTSTDTQYF. In DNA, the CDR3 is TGCAGTGCTAGTGACTATCTAACTAGCACAGATACGCAGTATTTT.

Many counts were recorded for this clonotype. The V gene is TRBV5-1, the J gene TRBJ1-1, with 10 nucleotides matching TRBD1. Germline-derived CDR1 and CDR2 are SGHRS and YFSETQ. J lost 4 bases, V lost 3 bases, and 3 bases had no gene match. This CDR3 spans 14 amino acids. This CDR3 is CASSSRDRGTEAFF. CDR3 coding DNA: TGCGCCAGCAGCTCCCGGGACAGGGGCACTGAAGCTTTCTTT.

CDR3 protein: CSARTGTGFEKLFF. The CDR3 DNA follows: TGCAGTGCTAGAACCGGGACAGGGTTCGAAAAACTGTTTTTT. V is TRBV20-1 and J is TRBJ1-4; 9 nucleotides align to TRBD1. J was trimmed by 8 bases and V by 2 bases; bases with no gene match: 6. There are 14 residues in the CDR3. CDR1 is DFQATT, CDR2 SNEGSKA, per germline (reference sequence).

The sample holds many counts of this clonotype. The rearrangement uses TRBV5-6 and TRBJ1-5; maybe TRBD1 (5 bases). The CDR3 covers 17 residues. CDR1 is SGHDT and CDR2 is YYEEEE in the germline V gene. The V end was cut by 3 bases, the J end by 2 bases, with 18 bases between. The CDR3 reads CASSSQTEGNGNQPQHF. The CDR3 nucleotides read TGTGCCAGCAGCTCTCAGACAGAGGGGAACGGCAATCAGCCCCAGCATTTT. The whole variable domain, filled in from reference TRBV5-6 and TRBJ1-5, reads DAGVTQSPTHLIKTRGQQVTLRCSPKSGHDTVSWYQQALGQGPQFIFQYYEEEERQRGNFPDRFSGHQFPNYSSELNVNALLLGDSALYLCASSSQTEGNGNQPQHFGDGTRLSIL.

The chain links TRBV3-1 to TRBJ2-5; D unclear. The germline V and J ends were trimmed by 1 base and 4 bases, with 7 bases remaining between them. The CDR3 is 13 amino acids. The germline gives CDR1 LGHDT, CDR2 YNNKEL (reference sequence). CDR3 DNA sequence: TGTGCCAGCAGCCAAGTAAGGGCAGAGACCCAGTACTTC. Its translation: CASSQVRAETQYF.

The chain employs TRBV7-9 and TRBJ2-5, with D possibly matching TRBD2 (6 bases). CDR1 SEHNR and CDR2 FQNEAQ come from the germline V gene (reference sequence). Trimming removed 5 bases at V and 5 bases at J, with 15 bases between. The CDR3 totals 14 residues. CDR3 in amino acids: CASSPNGGKETQYF. CDR3 DNA sequence: TGTGCCAGCAGCCCGAATGGAGGGAAGGAGACCCAGTACTTC. Combining the CDR3 with reference TRBV7-9 and TRBJ2-5 gives the whole variable domain DTGVSQNPRHKITKRGQNVTFRCDPISEHNRLYWYRQTLGQGPEFLTYFQNEAQLEKSRLLSDRFSAERPKGSFSTLEIQRTEQGDSAMYLCASSPNGGKETQYFGPGTRLLVL.